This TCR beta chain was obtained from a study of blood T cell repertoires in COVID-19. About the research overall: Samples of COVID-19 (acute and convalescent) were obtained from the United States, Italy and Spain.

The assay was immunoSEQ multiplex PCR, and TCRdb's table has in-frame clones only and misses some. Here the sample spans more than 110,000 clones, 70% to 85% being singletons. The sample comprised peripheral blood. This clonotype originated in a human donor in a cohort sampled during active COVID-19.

CDR3 DNA sequence: TGCAGCGTTGGAGTGGGGCGATTTGGCGAGACCCAGTACTTC. It encodes CSVGVGRFGETQYF. The rearrangement joins TRBV29-1 to TRBJ2-5, with D maybe TRBD1 (5 bases). Trimming left V 4 bases short and J 5 bases short, with 17 bases between. The CDR3 runs to 14 residues. Germline loops: CDR1 SQVTM, CDR2 ANQGSEA. Complete variable domain (other parts from reference TRBV29-1 and TRBJ2-5): SAVISQKPSRDICQRGTSLTIQCQVDSQVTMMFWYRQQPGQSLTLIATANQGSEATYESGFVIDKFPISRPNLTFSTLTVSNMSPEDSSIYLCSVGVGRFGETQYFGPGTRLLVL.